The next 29 T cell receptor beta chains were all read from a single sample in a study of T cell repertoires in cytomegalovirus infection. TCRdb used MiXCR to reprocess the reads, holding one entry per CDR3 protein. The sample lists around 180,000 distinct CDR3 sequences, roughly a fifth seen once, with less than 3% in the top ten. Sequencing was performed on PBMCs. Every receptor here comes from a human donor in good health (CMV status not recorded). Some clones in this sample may be carry-over from other donors' samples.

The gene calls are TRBV5-1 and TRBJ1-1; unclear D gene. The CDR3 has 14 amino acids. The ends were cut back, 4 bases at V and 0 bases at J, with 10 bases in the middle. Germline V CDR1 and CDR2: SGHRS, YFSETQ. CDR3 DNA sequence: TGCGCCAGCAGCGAGGTGGGCATGAACACTGAAGCTTTCTTT. Its protein product is CASSEVGMNTEAFF.

Remarks on this clonotype: The junction departs from germline at one end; a sequencing error may be responsible. The chain links TRBV19 to TRBJ1-4, with D maybe TRBD1 (5 bases). There are 15 residues in the CDR3. Germline lookup yields CDR1 LNHDA and CDR2 SQIVND (reference sequence). The CDR3 region has the DNA TGTTCCAGTAGTATAGTTGGGGCTTCGGATGAAAAACTGTTTTTT. Its protein is CSSSIVGASDEKLFF.

This clonotype was observed at least ten times. The CDR3 sequence is CASSLQASNEKLFF. The CDR3 bases are TGTGCCAGCAGCTTGCAGGCTTCTAATGAAAAACTGTTTTTT. V gene TRBV7-2 combines with J gene TRBJ1-4; D is unclear. Germline V gene data show CDR1 as SGHTA and CDR2 as FQGNSA. Deletions cut 3 bases from V and 3 bases from J, with 8 bases between. The CDR3 contains 14 residues.

About this clonotype itself: At one of its ends the junction is not consistent with the germline gene, which may arise from a read error. J is TRBJ2-4 and V is TRBV4-1; 8 bases are shared with TRBD2. Per germline, CDR1 MGHRA and CDR2 YSYEKL. The CDR3 is 15 amino acids. The CDR3 reads CASSPTGLAGTLLFF. The CDR3 nucleotides read TGCGCCAGCAGCCCCACGGGGCTAGCGGGTACCCTATTGTTCTTC.

This sequence joins TRBV5-4 and TRBJ2-3; possible D gene TRBD2, 5 bases. This CDR3 spans 13 amino acids. Trimming shortened V by 4 bases and J by 2 bases, and 8 bases separated the two germline ends. Germline V CDR1 and CDR2: SGHNT, YYREEE (reference sequence). The CDR3 DNA reads as TGTGCCAGCAGCCCCGGGAACACAGATACGCAGTATTTT. This translates into CASSPGNTDTQYF.

The gene calls are TRBV20-1 and TRBJ2-5, with D possibly TRBD1 on 5 matching bases. CDR3 size: 13 residues. Trimming took 5 bases from V and 2 from J, leaving 12 bases between them. In germline, CDR1 is DFQATT, CDR2 SNEGSKA (reference sequence). The CDR3: CSALGHSQETQYF. The CDR3 DNA reads TGCAGTGCTTTGGGGCATTCTCAAGAGACCCAGTACTTC.

The genes are TRBV5-1 and TRBJ1-1, with TRBD1 matching 7 bases. V gave up 0 bases and J gave up 0 bases; unmatched junction bases: 5. Looked up from germline, CDR1 is SGHRS and CDR2 is YFSETQ. CDR3 length: 16 amino acids. CDR3 sequence reads: CASSLGTGVMNTEAFF. The DNA for the CDR3 is TGCGCCAGCAGCTTGGGTACAGGGGTGATGAACACTGAAGCTTTCTTT.

The chain uses TRBV7-6 and TRBJ2-1, with 10 nucleotides matching TRBD2. The length of the CDR3 is 14 residues. Unmatched junction bases numbered 5, after V lost 3 bases and J lost 9 bases. CDR1 and CDR2 from the germline V gene are SGHVS and FNYEAQ. CDR3 coding DNA: TGTGCCAGCAGCTTTGTTAGCGGGAGGAGTGAGCAGTTCTTC. Protein sequence: CASSFVSGRSEQFF.

This chain links TRBV20-1 with TRBJ2-1; perhaps TRBD2 as D (5 bases). The CDR3 is made up of 11 amino acids. V dropped 6 bases and J dropped 7 bases, with 10 bases sitting between them. Germline V CDR1 and CDR2: DFQATT, SNEGSKA (reference sequence). CDR3 residues: CSAMTGNEQFF. The CDR3 bases are TGCAGTGCCATGACGGGGAATGAGCAGTTCTTC.

In its sample, this clonotype was seen once. This chain connects TRBV5-6 to TRBJ2-7; D perhaps matches TRBD1 (6 bases). Germline assignment: CDR1 SGHDT and CDR2 YYEEEE. This CDR3 region has 15 residues. V gave up 2 bases and J gave up 0 bases, with 12 bases separating them. CDR3 nucleotides: TGTGCCAGCAGCTTTGGGCAGGGGAACTCCTACGAGCAGTACTTC. It is translated as CASSFGQGNSYEQYF.

The rearrangement uses TRBV28 and TRBJ2-1, with TRBD1 identical over 8 bases. Germline V gives CDR1 MDHEN, CDR2 SYDVKM. Trimming removed 2 bases from V and 1 base from J; junction bases left unmatched: 10. The CDR3 sequence is 18 residues long. The CDR3 nucleotides read TGTGCCAGCAGTTTACCCGGGACAGGATTAAATTCCTACAATGAGCAGTTCTTC. It is translated as CASSLPGTGLNSYNEQFF.

The CDR3 loop is CASKRRGPDEKLFF. The CDR3 DNA sequence: TGTGCCAGTAAACGCAGGGGGCCGGATGAAAAACTGTTTTTT. The chain employs TRBV19 and TRBJ1-4; 8 bases match TRBD1. Trimming took 7 bases from V and 6 from J; bases not matched to a gene: 7. Germline V gene sequence: CDR1 LNHDA, CDR2 SQIVND (reference sequence). There are 14 residues in the CDR3.

This clonotype was picked up many times. V gene TRBV7-3 combines with J gene TRBJ1-1; D is unresolved. In germline, CDR1 is SGHTA, CDR2 FQGTGA. With 5 bases removed from V and 1 base from J, the gap between germline ends came to 11 bases. This CDR3 comprises 14 residues. The CDR3 loop reads CASSRNTKNTEAFF. The CDR3 DNA follows: TGTGCCAGCAGCCGGAACACTAAGAACACTGAAGCTTTCTTT.

This clonotype was detected a few times. The chain recombines TRBV7-6 with TRBJ2-7, with TRBD1 matching over 7 bases. The length of the CDR3 is 14 residues. The germline CDR1 and CDR2 sequences are SGHVS and FNYEAQ. The trim removed 6 bases at V and 2 bases at J, leaving 7 bases unmatched. The CDR3 loop reads CASSRQGLPYEQYF. CDR3 DNA: TGTGCCAGCAGTCGACAGGGTCTCCCCTACGAGCAGTACTTC.

The chain uses TRBV19 and TRBJ1-3, with D possibly matching TRBD1 (5 bases). The CDR3 consists of 15 residues. Germline values: CDR1 LNHDA, CDR2 SQIVND (reference sequence). The germline V and J ends were trimmed by 7 bases and 3 bases, with 16 bases remaining between them. CDR3 sequence reads: CASNSGTVLGNTIYF. The CDR3 DNA reads as TGTGCCAGTAACTCCGGGACGGTACTTGGAAACACCATATATTTT. The full variable domain, with the rest looked up from reference TRBV19 and TRBJ1-3, is DGGITQSPKYLFRKEGQNVTLSCEQNLNHDAMYWYRQDPGQGLRLIYYSQIVNDFQKGDIAEGYSVSREKKESFPLTVTSAQKNPTAFYLCASNSGTVLGNTIYFGEGSWLTVV.

The chain links TRBV6-2 or TRBV6-3 to TRBJ2-7; D unclear. Trimming removed 6 bases at V and 2 bases at J, with 5 bases between. The V gene's germline CDR1 is MNHEY and CDR2 SVGEGT. CDR3 size: 11 residues. CDR3: CASSQTYEQYF. Written as DNA, the CDR3 is TGTGCCAGCAGCCAGACCTACGAGCAGTACTTC.

This clonotype occurred many times. The chain joins TRBV6-2 or TRBV6-3 to TRBJ2-3; the D is unclear. Germline V gene lookup returns CDR1 MNHEY and CDR2 SVGEGT. This CDR3 is built from 15 residues. V lost 6 bases to trimming and J lost 1 base, with 14 bases between them. CDR3 loop: CASRALGRGTDTQYF. The CDR3, as DNA: TGTGCCAGCAGGGCTCTTGGCCGTGGCACAGATACGCAGTATTTT.

The chain is built from TRBV28 and TRBJ1-1; D is unresolved. CDR3 size: 15 residues. V lost 5 bases, J lost 1 base, and 14 bases lay in between. The V gene's germline CDR1 is MDHEN and CDR2 SYDVKM. The CDR3 region has the DNA TGTGCCAGCAGTCGACGCGGGGTCACGAACACTGAAGCTTTCTTT. Translation: CASSRRGVTNTEAFF.

This clonotype was found many times. The chain combines TRBV7-2 with TRBJ2-2; D not resolved. Trimming removed 5 bases from V and 1 base from J, with 14 bases in between. Germline V lookup: CDR1 SGHTA, CDR2 FQGNSA. The CDR3 length is 16 residues. CDR3 bases: TGTGCCAGCAGCCAGCGCCGTGTAGAGAACACCGGGGAGCTGTTTTTT. Translated, it gives CASSQRRVENTGELFF.

By sample fraction, this clonotype is medium-sized. The chain joins TRBV4-1 to TRBJ2-5; D unresolved. Germline lookup yields CDR1 MGHRA and CDR2 YSYEKL. Trimming pared 0 bases from V and 5 bases from J, leaving 7 bases between. The CDR3 is 13 residues long. CDR3 sequence (DNA): TGCGCCAGCAGCCAAGAAGGCCGGGAGACCCAGTACTTC. Protein: CASSQEGRETQYF.

There are many counts of this clonotype. V and J are TRBV28 and TRBJ1-4, with unresolved D. Germline CDR1 and CDR2: MDHEN and SYDVKM. This CDR3 region has 16 residues. V lost 1 base and J lost 0, with 9 bases in between. CDR3 region: CASSLLTASTNEKLFF. The CDR3 region has the DNA TGTGCCAGCAGTTTATTGACGGCATCAACTAATGAAAAACTGTTTTTT. Variable domain in full (rest from reference TRBV28 and TRBJ1-4): DVKVTQSSRYLVKRTGEKVFLECVQDMDHENMFWYRQDPGLGLRLIYFSYDVKMKEKGDIPEGYSVSREKKERFSLILESASTNQTSMYLCASSLLTASTNEKLFFGSGTQLSVL.

This clonotype was seen a handful of times. V usage is TRBV5-1 and J usage is TRBJ2-1, with 11 bases matching TRBD1. Trimming removed 0 bases from V and 0 bases from J; junction bases left unmatched: 8. The CDR3 is 19 amino acids. CDR1 is SGHRS and CDR2 is YFSETQ in the germline V gene. CDR3 DNA: TGCGCCAGCAGCTTGGGGACAGGGGGCTCGATGAGCTCCTACAATGAGCAGTTCTTC. Translation gives CASSLGTGGSMSSYNEQFF. The full variable domain, completed using reference TRBV5-1 and TRBJ2-1, is KAGVTQTPRYLIKTRGQQVTLSCSPISGHRSVSWYQQTPGQGLQFLFEYFSETQRNKGNFPGRFSGRQFSNSRSEMNVSTLELGDSALYLCASSLGTGGSMSSYNEQFFGPGTRLTVL.

The chain has TRBV20-1 and TRBJ2-7; D remains ambiguous. In germline, CDR1 is DFQATT, CDR2 SNEGSKA (reference sequence). V lost 5 bases and J lost 0, with 8 bases in between. The CDR3 totals 12 residues. CDR3 nucleotide sequence: TGCAGTGCTGGCGGAAGCTCCTACGAGCAGTACTTC. As protein: CSAGGSSYEQYF.

This clonotype came up a few times. V and J are TRBV20-1 and TRBJ2-7; D is unresolved. This CDR3 has 14 residues. Trimming shortened V by 2 bases and J by 2 bases, and 13 bases separated the two germline ends. CDR1 and CDR2 (germline): DFQATT, SNEGSKA (reference sequence). The CDR3 DNA reads as TGCAGTGCTAGATCCGGCCAAAACACCTACGAGCAGTACTTC. Translating it yields CSARSGQNTYEQYF.

The J gene is TRBJ2-2, the V gene TRBV20-1, with D uncertain. Trimming took 3 bases from V and 4 from J, leaving 6 bases between them. Germline loops: CDR1 DFQATT, CDR2 SNEGSKA (reference sequence). The CDR3 spans 12 residues. For the CDR3, the DNA is TGCAGTGCTAGGGGAAGCACCGGGGAGCTGTTTTTT. Translating it yields CSARGSTGELFF.

V usage is TRBV6-5 and J usage is TRBJ1-6; D unresolved. The CDR3 loop spans 14 amino acids. CDR1 is MNHEY, CDR2 SVGAGI, per germline. V was shortened by 10 bases and J by 7 bases, with 17 bases between the two germline ends. The CDR3 DNA reads TGTGCCACCCGACCCATAGACGGGAATTCACCCCTCCACTTT. This sequence encodes CATRPIDGNSPLHF.

The V call is TRBV6-1, the J call TRBJ2-1; 8 nucleotides agree with TRBD2. CDR1 and CDR2 (germline): MNHNS, SASEGT. V lost 2 bases, J lost 0 bases, and 3 bases stayed unmatched. The CDR3 extends over 16 amino acids. CDR3 coding DNA: TGTGCCAGCAGTGAACGCGGGGGGAGCTCCTACAATGAGCAGTTCTTC. Translating it yields CASSERGGSSYNEQFF.

This clonotype was observed a handful of times. V gene TRBV27 combines with J gene TRBJ1-3; the D is unclear. The CDR3 covers 14 residues. Germline values: CDR1 MNHEY, CDR2 SMNVEV (reference sequence). Between the trimmed V and J ends, which lost 5 bases and 5 bases, there was a span of 13 bases. This CDR3 reads CASSPQPGRNTIYF. CDR3 DNA: TGTGCCAGCAGTCCACAACCTGGAAGAAACACCATATATTTT.

This clonotype has ten or more counts. V usage is TRBV5-4 and J usage is TRBJ2-1; TRBD1 matches at 8 bases. This CDR3 is built from 14 residues. Germline V CDR1 and CDR2: SGHNT, YYREEE (reference sequence). V lost 4 bases to trimming and J lost 5 bases; unmatched junction nucleotides: 5. The CDR3 nucleotides read TGTGCCAGCAGCATGACAGGGGACAACAATGAGCAGTTCTTC. Translation: CASSMTGDNNEQFF.